The T cell receptor beta chain under discussion was sequenced for a study of CD8+ T cells in alopecia areata. The wider study: Administration of oral tofacitinib to treated patients was at 5 to 10 mg twice daily. Tofacitinib administration persisted for 6 to 18 months, succeeded by 6 months off drug.

Extracted RNA was reverse transcribed, and the resulting cDNA served as sequencing template. Sequencing was performed with immunoSEQ multiplex PCR; in TCRdb, only in-frame clones are kept and a portion is missing. The data contain 130,000 or so clones, approximately 49% of them seen just once; the ten biggest clones take up around 19%. On this clone: The antigen is undetermined.

Study-level results: Normal-skin resident alphabeta T cells also appear among scalp sample sequences. Normal scalp showed lower clonality than lesional scalp, especially alopecia totalis/universalis.

Germline V CDR1 and CDR2: SGHRS, YFSETQ. There are 13 residues in the CDR3. Trimming took 2 bases from V and 6 from J, leaving 8 bases between them. The chain has TRBV5-1 and TRBJ2-2, with D perhaps matching TRBD1 (6 bases). The sequences come from CD8+ T cells sorted from blood, collected at week 0. This TCR derives from a human donor with alopecia areata. The CDR3 DNA reads TGCGCCAGCAGCTTCAGGGGTTCCGGGGAGCTGTTTTTT. It translates to CASSFRGSGELFF. The complete variable domain, with remaining parts taken from reference TRBV5-1 and TRBJ2-2, reads KAGVTQTPRYLIKTRGQQVTLSCSPISGHRSVSWYQQTPGQGLQFLFEYFSETQRNKGNFPGRFSGRQFSNSRSEMNVSTLELGDSALYLCASSFRGSGELFFGEGSRLTVL.